Sequencing of this T cell receptor (beta chain) was carried out in a study of spatial heterogeneity in lung cancer. The CDR3 spans 14 residues. With 9 bases removed from V and 0 bases from J, the gap between germline ends came to 13 bases. This clonotype has ten or more counts. As yet, its antigen is unknown. Study findings and constraints: Mutation tallies in tumors tracked expanded intratumoral alpha and beta TCR counts.

Time point meaning: sample taken at primary tumor resection. Frozen PBMC, nontumor lung or tumor provided whole RNA, which was sequenced unsorted. TCRdb reprocessed the 5' RACE reads with MiXCR, giving one entry per CDR3 protein. The data show over a thousand distinct CDR3 sequences, over 8% seen once. This chain uses TRBV12-3 or TRBV12-4 with TRBJ2-3; D is uncertain. The sequence derives from a female donor with early-stage non-small cell lung cancer. The starting material was lung tumor tissue, obtained at surgery. CDR3: CASNERASTDTQYF. DNA of the CDR3: TGTGCCAGTAACGAGCGAGCTAGCACAGATACGCAGTATTTT.